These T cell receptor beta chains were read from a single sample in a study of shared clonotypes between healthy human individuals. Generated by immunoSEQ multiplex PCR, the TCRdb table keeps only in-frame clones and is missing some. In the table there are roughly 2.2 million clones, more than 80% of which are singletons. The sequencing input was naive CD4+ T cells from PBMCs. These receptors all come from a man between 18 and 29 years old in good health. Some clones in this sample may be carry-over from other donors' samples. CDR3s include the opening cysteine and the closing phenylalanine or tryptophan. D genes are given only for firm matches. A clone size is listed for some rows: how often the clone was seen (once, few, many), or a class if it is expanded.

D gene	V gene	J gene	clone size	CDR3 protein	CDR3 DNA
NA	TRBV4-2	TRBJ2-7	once	CASSQDAKAIGGPRF	TGTGCCAGCAGCCAAGACGCCAAGGCCATTGGGGGGCCCCGCTTC
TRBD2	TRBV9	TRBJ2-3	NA	CASGLAGGSDTQYF	TGTGCCAGTGGACTAGCGGGAGGTTCAGATACGCAGTATTTT
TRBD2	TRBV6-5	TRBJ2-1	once	CASSFRTSGGGNEQFF	TGTGCCAGCAGTTTCAGGACTAGCGGAGGGGGGAATGAGCAGTTCTTC
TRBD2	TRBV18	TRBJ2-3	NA	CASSQAGGTDTQYF	TGTGCCAGCTCACAGGCGGGAGGCACAGATACGCAGTATTTT
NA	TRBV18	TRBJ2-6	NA	CASSPGWSGANVLTF	TGTGCCAGCTCACCCGGGTGGTCTGGGGCCAACGTCCTGACTTTC
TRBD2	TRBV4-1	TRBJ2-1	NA	CASSQGLAGTYNEQFF	TGCGCCAGCAGCCAAGGACTAGCGGGTACTTACAATGAGCAGTTCTTC
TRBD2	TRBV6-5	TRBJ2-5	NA	CASSLPPGGTQYF	TGTGCCAGCAGCCTACCACCGGGGGGGACCCAGTACTTC
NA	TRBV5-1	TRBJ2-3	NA	CASSLSVAPDTQYF	TGCGCCAGCAGCTTGTCGGTGGCCCCAGATACGCAGTATTTT
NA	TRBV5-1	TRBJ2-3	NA	CASSPGPGPDTQYF	TGCGCCAGCAGCCCTGGGCCGGGGCCAGATACGCAGTATTTT
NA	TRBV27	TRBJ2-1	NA	CASRPIEKFF	TGTGCCAGCAGACCAATCGAGAAGTTCTTC
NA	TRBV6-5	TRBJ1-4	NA	CASSYRQGLNEKLFF	TGTGCCAGCAGTTACAGGCAGGGCCTTAATGAAAAACTGTTTTTT
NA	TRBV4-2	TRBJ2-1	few	CASSQTGIRSYNEQFF	TGTGCCAGCAGCCAAACAGGGATTCGCTCCTACAATGAGCAGTTCTTC
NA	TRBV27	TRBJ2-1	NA	CASSPRTPLRAHEQFF	TGTGCCAGCAGTCCACGGACACCCCTACGAGCCCATGAGCAGTTCTTC
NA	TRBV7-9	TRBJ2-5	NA	CASSSQETQYF	TGTGCCAGCAGTTCGCAAGAGACCCAGTACTTC
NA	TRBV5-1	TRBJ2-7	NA	CASSLAASSSYEQYF	TGCGCCAGCAGCTTGGCCGCCAGCAGCTCCTACGAGCAGTACTTC
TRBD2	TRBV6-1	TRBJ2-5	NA	CASSPGNSGRGSQYF	TGTGCCAGCAGTCCGGGTAATAGCGGGAGAGGCTCCCAGTACTTC
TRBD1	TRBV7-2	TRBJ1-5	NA	CASSLVGQGLNQPQHF	TGTGCCAGCAGCTTAGTGGGACAGGGGTTAAATCAGCCCCAGCATTTT
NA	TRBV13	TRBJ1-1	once	CASSLGRAEAFF	TGTGCCAGCAGCTTAGGGCGCGCTGAAGCTTTCTTT
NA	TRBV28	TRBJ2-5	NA	CASTPGWVHGETQYF	TGTGCCAGCACCCCAGGGTGGGTTCATGGAGAGACCCAGTACTTC
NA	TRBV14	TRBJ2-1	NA	CASSRAGTISYNEQFF	TGTGCCAGCAGCCGCGCCGGGACGATCTCCTACAATGAGCAGTTCTTC
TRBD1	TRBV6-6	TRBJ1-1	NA	CASRPPGQGREAFF	TGTGCCAGCAGGCCCCCCGGACAGGGAAGGGAAGCTTTCTTT
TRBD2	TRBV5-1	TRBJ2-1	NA	CASSLILAVSSYNEQFF	TGCGCCAGCAGCTTGATACTAGCGGTTAGCTCCTACAATGAGCAGTTCTTC
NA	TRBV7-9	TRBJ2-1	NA	CASSLEGTAMGNEQFF	TGTGCCAGCAGCTTAGAGGGGACCGCGATGGGGAATGAGCAGTTCTTC
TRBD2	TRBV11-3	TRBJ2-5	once	CASSRAGGQETQYF	TGTGCCAGCAGCCGAGCGGGGGGCCAAGAGACCCAGTACTTC
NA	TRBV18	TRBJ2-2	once	CASSPRQLNTGELFF	TGTGCCAGCTCACCTAGGCAGTTAAACACCGGGGAGCTGTTTTTT
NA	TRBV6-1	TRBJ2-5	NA	CASSVSPKDRETQYF	TGTGCCAGCAGTGTCTCCCCAAAGGACCGAGAGACCCAGTACTTC
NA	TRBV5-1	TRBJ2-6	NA	CASTDSHSGANVLTF	TGCGCCAGCACGGACAGCCACTCTGGGGCCAACGTCCTGACTTTC
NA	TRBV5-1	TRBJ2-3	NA	CASSSGQRSSTDTQYF	TGCGCCAGCAGCTCCGGACAGCGTTCTAGCACAGATACGCAGTATTTT
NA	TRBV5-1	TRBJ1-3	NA	CASSPGTLSGNTIYF	TGCGCCAGCAGCCCGGGGACACTCTCTGGAAACACCATATATTTT
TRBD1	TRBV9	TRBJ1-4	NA	CASSRQGSSEKLFF	TGTGCCAGCAGCCGACAGGGGAGCAGTGAAAAACTGTTTTTT
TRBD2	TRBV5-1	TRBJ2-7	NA	CASSSPPGHRPFSGNDEQYF	TGCGCCAGCAGCTCCCCGCCGGGACACCGCCCCTTTAGCGGGAACGACGAGCAGTACTTC
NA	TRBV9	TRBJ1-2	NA	CASSPSQPPPLNGYTF	TGTGCCAGCAGCCCAAGTCAGCCTCCTCCATTGAATGGCTACACCTTC
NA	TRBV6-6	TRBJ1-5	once	CASSFIGGYNQPQHF	TGTGCCAGCAGTTTCATAGGGGGGTACAATCAGCCCCAGCATTTT
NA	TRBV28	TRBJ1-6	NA	CASSFLSTNSPLHF	TGTGCCAGCAGTTTTCTTTCCACCAATTCACCCCTCCACTTT
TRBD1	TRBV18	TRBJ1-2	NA	CASSRVGQGGGYTF	TGTGCCAGCTCACGCGTGGGACAGGGAGGTGGCTACACCTTC
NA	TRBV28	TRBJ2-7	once	CASSQRQYEQYF	TGTGCCAGCAGCCAAAGGCAATACGAGCAGTACTTC
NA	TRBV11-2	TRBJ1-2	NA	CASSLGGLGRANYGYTF	TGTGCCAGCAGCTTAGGGGGTTTAGGTAGAGCTAACTATGGCTACACCTTC
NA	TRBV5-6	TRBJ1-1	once	CASSLGQVNTEAFF	TGTGCCAGCAGCTTGGGACAGGTTAACACTGAAGCTTTCTTT
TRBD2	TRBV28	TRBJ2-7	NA	CASSTLADSSYEQYF	TGTGCCAGCAGCACACTAGCGGACAGCTCCTACGAGCAGTACTTC
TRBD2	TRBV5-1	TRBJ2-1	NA	CASSLSSGKVYEQFF	TGCGCCAGCAGCCTCTCTAGCGGGAAGGTCTATGAGCAGTTCTTC
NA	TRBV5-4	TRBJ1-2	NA	CASHGRVSNYGYTF	TGTGCCAGCCACGGGAGGGTCAGTAACTATGGCTACACCTTC
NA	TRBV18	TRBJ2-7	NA	CASSPAYEQYF	TGTGCCAGCTCACCCGCCTACGAGCAGTACTTC
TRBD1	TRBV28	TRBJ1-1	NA	CASSLLPGQGGDTEAFF	TGTGCCAGCAGTTTGCTTCCCGGACAGGGAGGGGACACTGAAGCTTTCTTT
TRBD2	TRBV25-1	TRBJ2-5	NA	CASSDSSGRQYF	TGTGCCAGCAGTGACAGTAGCGGGCGGCAGTACTTC
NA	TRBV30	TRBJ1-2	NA	CAWARVAGYGYTF	TGTGCCTGGGCCCGAGTGGCAGGCTATGGCTACACCTTC
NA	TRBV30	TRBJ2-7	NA	CAWRWAQVEYF	TGTGCCTGGCGCTGGGCACAAGTAGAGTACTTC
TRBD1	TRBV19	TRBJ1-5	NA	CASTKRGPDQPQHF	TGTGCCAGTACTAAAAGGGGGCCCGATCAGCCCCAGCATTTT
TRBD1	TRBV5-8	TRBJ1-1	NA	CASRLRGPRDTEAFF	TGTGCCAGCCGACTTAGGGGGCCTAGGGACACTGAAGCTTTCTTT
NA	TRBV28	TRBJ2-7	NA	CASSPRRVEQYF	TGTGCCAGCAGTCCACGCAGGGTCGAGCAGTACTTC
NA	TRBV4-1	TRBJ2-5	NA	CASSQAWRPSTYRGETQYF	TGCGCCAGCAGCCAAGCATGGAGACCATCCACGTACAGAGGAGAGACCCAGTACTTC
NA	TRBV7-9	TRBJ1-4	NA	CASSLYVDINEKLFF	TGTGCCAGCAGCTTATACGTGGACATTAATGAAAAACTGTTTTTT
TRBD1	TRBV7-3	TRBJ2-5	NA	CASSRGTGPQETQYF	TGTGCCAGCAGCCGTGGGACAGGGCCACAAGAGACCCAGTACTTC
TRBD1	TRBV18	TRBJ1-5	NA	CASSPGQGLSQPQHF	TGTGCCAGCTCACCGGGACAGGGGCTGTCTCAGCCCCAGCATTTT
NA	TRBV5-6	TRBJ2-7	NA	CASSLGPPGISYEQYF	TGTGCCAGCAGCCTAGGGCCGCCGGGAATCAGCTACGAGCAGTACTTC